This TCR beta chain was captured by sequencing in a study of cytomegalovirus exposure and HLA in healthy donors. Study context: Earlier sequencing of some 180 million T cells yielded roughly 120 million unique TCR beta sequences. The early release's HLA-typed donors yielded tens of millions of unique TCRs.

About this clone: Its specificity is unknown.

The primer mix had 60 Vbeta and 13 Jbeta primers. Only in-frame clones appear in the TCRdb table, and some are missing; sequencing was by immunoSEQ multiplex PCR. The sample has under 70,000 clones, roughly 73% seen once. Study observations and caveats: In a later analysis, CMV-associated beta chains were mostly HLA-associated, it appeared. For presence/absence analyses, sequencing depth was assumed to be roughly uniform across donors.

V was clipped by 2 bases and J by 1 base; unmatched bases: 13. The germline CDR1 and CDR2 sequences are SGHVS and FNYEAQ. The CDR3 contains 19 residues. J is TRBJ2-4 and V is TRBV7-6; 8 bases are shared with TRBD1. The clonotype originates from a male donor in good health and CMV-seropositive. The sample consisted of PBMCs. The CDR3 nucleotides are TGTGCCAGCAGCTTAAGGCCAGGGGGCGGGAAGGAGGCCAAAAACATTCAGTACTTC. It yields the protein CASSLRPGGGKEAKNIQYF.